These 19 T cell receptor beta chains were sequenced from one sample in a study of T cells in Graves' hyperthyroidism and ophthalmopathy. Template material for amplifying TCR beta CDR3 regions consisted of RNA transcripts. First-round RT-PCR with HTBI primers amplified the TCR CDR3 region. Each CDR3 protein is one row after TCRdb ran MiXCR on the multiplex PCR reads. The sample carries some 350,000 distinct CDR3 sequences, approximately 14% recorded once. Sample: blood. All receptors derive from a woman aged 18 to 35 with Graves' hyperthyroidism that later progressed to Graves' ophthalmopathy.

This clonotype occurred once. The chain carries TRBV5-4 and TRBJ2-5, with TRBD2 as a possible D gene (7 bases). V shed 4 bases and J shed 1 base, with 14 bases lying between them. CDR1 and CDR2 from the germline V gene are SGHNT and YYREEE (reference sequence). The CDR3 has 15 residues. CDR3 nucleotides: TGTGCCAGCAGCCGGGGGCCTAGCGGCCAAGAGACCCAGTACTTC. Its protein is CASSRGPSGQETQYF.

The table lists this clonotype with a few counts. The chain combines TRBV13 with TRBJ1-1; 7 bases match TRBD1. The CDR3 is 14 amino acids. Unmatched junction bases numbered 4, after V lost 5 bases and J lost 1 base. CDR1 PRHDT and CDR2 FYEKMQ come from the germline V gene (reference sequence). The CDR3 here is CASSEQGRNTEAFF. In DNA form, the CDR3 reads TGTGCCAGCAGCGAACAGGGGAGGAACACTGAAGCTTTCTTT.

This clonotype was detected only a few times. The chain uses TRBV6-2 or TRBV6-3 and TRBJ2-7; TRBD1 agrees at 7 bases. J was trimmed by 3 bases and V by 5 bases; bases with no gene match: 10. This CDR3 contains 15 residues. Germline CDR1 and CDR2: MNHEY and SVGEGT. CDR3 nucleotide sequence: TGTGCCAGCAGTCGTGAGACAGGGCCGCTCTACGAGCAGTACTTC. Protein sequence: CASSRETGPLYEQYF.

In this sample, this clonotype turned up many times. The chain couples TRBV19 to TRBJ2-4; 7 nucleotides agree with TRBD2. Trimming removed 7 bases from V and 0 bases from J; junction bases left unmatched: 18. This CDR3 is built from 19 residues. The germline V gene has CDR1 LNHDA and CDR2 SQIVND (reference sequence). The CDR3 nucleotides read TGTGCCAGTATCCGATTAATCCCCCAGCGGGATCTAGCCAAAAACATTCAGTACTTC. Protein product: CASIRLIPQRDLAKNIQYF.

On this clonotype itself: This may be a read error, as it is one base from a much larger clone. V gene TRBV29-1 combines with J gene TRBJ2-1, with 11 bases identical to TRBD2. This CDR3 contains 15 residues. Looked up from germline, CDR1 is SQVTM and CDR2 is ANQGSEA. The CDR3 spells CSAVAGGPSDNGQFF. The CDR3 DNA follows: TGCAGCGCTGTAGCGGGAGGGCCCTCGGACAATGGGCAGTTCTTC.

In its sample, this clonotype was seen many times. The J gene is TRBJ2-3, the V gene TRBV28; D is perhaps TRBD2 (7 bases). V lost 6 bases, J lost 4 bases, and 14 bases lay in between. The CDR3 runs 14 residues. CDR1 is MDHEN and CDR2 is SYDVKM in the germline V gene. As DNA, the CDR3 is TGTGCCAGCAGAGGGGGAGGGGCCCCAGATACGCAGTATTTT. Translating gives CASRGGGAPDTQYF.

V gene TRBV6-5 combines with J gene TRBJ2-5, with 7 positions matching TRBD2. This CDR3 is 16 amino acids long. V was pared by 2 bases and J by 0 bases, with 6 bases of the junction left unmatched. Looked up from germline, CDR1 is MNHEY and CDR2 is SVGAGI. This CDR3 reads CASSYGGGGYQETQYF. CDR3 bases: TGTGCCAGCAGTTACGGGGGGGGGGGGTACCAAGAGACCCAGTACTTC.

This clonotype was found many times. This sequence joins TRBV28 and TRBJ2-1; D is possibly TRBD2 (6 bases). Germline CDR1 reads MDHEN; CDR2 reads SYDVKM. Trimming pared 3 bases from V and 2 bases from J, leaving 17 bases between. The CDR3 runs to 17 residues. The CDR3 bases are TGTGCCAGCAGTTTCCATCCAACCGGGAGCCCCTACAATGAGCAGTTCTTC. It is translated as CASSFHPTGSPYNEQFF.

The chain links TRBV20-1 to TRBJ2-2, with 8 nucleotides matching TRBD2. The germline V gene has CDR1 DFQATT and CDR2 SNEGSKA (reference sequence). The J segment lost 6 bases and the V segment lost 2 bases, leaving 5 bases of the junction unmatched. The CDR3 totals 14 residues. CDR3 coding DNA: TGCAGTGCTAGATCGGGACTAGAAGCCGGGGAGCTGTTTTTT. Its translation is CSARSGLEAGELFF.

V gene TRBV13 combines with J gene TRBJ1-4, with D possibly TRBD1 on 6 matching bases. CDR3 length equals 15 residues. Trimming took 2 bases from V and 8 from J, leaving 15 bases between them. Germline V lookup: CDR1 PRHDT, CDR2 FYEKMQ (reference sequence). CDR3 DNA: TGTGCCAGCAGCTTAACTCCGCGGGACAACGAAAAACTGTTTTTT. It specifies CASSLTPRDNEKLFF.

V and J are TRBV25-1 and TRBJ2-1; 11 nucleotides line up with TRBD2. This CDR3 has 12 amino acids. Germline V gene lookup returns CDR1 MGHDK and CDR2 SYGVNS. V shed 5 bases, J shed 10 bases, and the junction held 1 base outside the gene matches. CDR3 nucleotide sequence: TGTGCCAGCAGTTGGACTAGCGGGGAGCAGTTCTTC. Protein product: CASSWTSGEQFF.

This clonotype was detected ten times or more. This chain uses TRBV11-2 with TRBJ2-5; the match to TRBD2 covers 14 bases. V shed 5 bases and J 5 bases; nucleotides not matched to a gene: 4. The CDR3 is made up of 15 amino acids. Germline-derived CDR1 and CDR2 are SGHAT and FQNNGV. The CDR3 coding sequence is TGTGCCAGCAGCACCTGGACTAGCGGGAGGGAGACCCAGTACTTC. It encodes CASSTWTSGRETQYF.

The sample holds many counts of this clonotype. The V and J genes are TRBV6-5 and TRBJ2-2, with D possibly matching TRBD2 (5 bases). The CDR3 is made up of 13 amino acids. CDR1 is MNHEY, CDR2 SVGAGI, per germline. V shed 2 bases and J shed 4 bases, with 5 bases lying between them. CDR3 in amino acids: CASSYRGTGELFF. As DNA, the CDR3 is TGTGCCAGCAGTTACCGGGGCACCGGGGAGCTGTTTTTT.

Many counts were recorded for this clonotype. V gene TRBV6-1 combines with J gene TRBJ2-2, with 9 bases lining up with TRBD2. In germline, CDR1 is MNHNS, CDR2 SASEGT. This CDR3 is built from 16 residues. Trimming removed 3 bases from V and 0 bases from J; junction bases left unmatched: 2. The CDR3 here is CASSEGLAANTGELFF. The CDR3 DNA is TGTGCCAGCAGTGAGGGACTAGCTGCGAACACCGGGGAGCTGTTTTTT.

This clonotype was found many times. This rearrangement joins TRBV5-6 to TRBJ1-1; maybe TRBD1 (5 bases). Germline CDR1 is SGHDT and CDR2 is YYEEEE. This CDR3 has 17 amino acids. With 4 bases removed from V and 4 bases from J, the gap between germline ends came to 23 bases. The CDR3 here is CASSRRRFQGTGTEAFF. DNA for the CDR3: TGTGCCAGCAGCCGTCGCAGGTTTCAGGGTACGGGCACTGAAGCTTTCTTT.

This clonotype was counted at least ten times. The chain has TRBV9 and TRBJ1-1; 7 bases line up with TRBD1. The ends lost 3 bases at V and 5 bases at J; junction bases unmatched: 7. Germline assignment: CDR1 SGDLS and CDR2 YYNGEE. This CDR3 is built from 14 residues. CDR3 sequence: CASSDDREDTEAFF. The CDR3 nucleotides are TGTGCCAGCAGCGACGACAGGGAGGATACTGAAGCTTTCTTT.

With regard to this clonotype: Given a much more abundant clone one base away, this may be a read error. The chain is built from TRBV6-5 and TRBJ1-1; no clear D. Germline loops: CDR1 MNHEY, CDR2 SVGAGI. This CDR3 comprises 13 residues. Trimming shortened V by 6 bases and J by 7 bases, and 15 bases separated the two germline ends. CDR3 in DNA: TGTGCCAGCAGGTACGGGAGGCTATTTGAAGCTTTCTTT. Its protein product is CASRYGRLFEAFF.

This clonotype was detected many times. The CDR3 reads CSASLIAGPYNEQFF. For the CDR3, the DNA is TGCAGTGCTAGCCTTATAGCGGGACCTTACAATGAGCAGTTCTTC. This chain uses TRBV20-1 with TRBJ2-1; TRBD2 aligns across 8 bases. Germline assignment: CDR1 DFQATT and CDR2 SNEGSKA (reference sequence). V trimming: 3 bases; J trimming: 4 bases; junction bases outside the gene matches: 8. CDR3 length: 15 amino acids.

The table lists this clonotype with many counts. J is TRBJ1-2 and V is TRBV27, with no clear D. This CDR3 is 14 amino acids long. V gave up 6 bases and J gave up 4 bases, with 15 bases separating them. Germline V lookup: CDR1 MNHEY, CDR2 SMNVEV (reference sequence). For the CDR3, the DNA is TGTGCCAGCAGGAACAGTCCGGGAGGCTATGGCTACACCTTC. This gives the protein CASRNSPGGYGYTF.